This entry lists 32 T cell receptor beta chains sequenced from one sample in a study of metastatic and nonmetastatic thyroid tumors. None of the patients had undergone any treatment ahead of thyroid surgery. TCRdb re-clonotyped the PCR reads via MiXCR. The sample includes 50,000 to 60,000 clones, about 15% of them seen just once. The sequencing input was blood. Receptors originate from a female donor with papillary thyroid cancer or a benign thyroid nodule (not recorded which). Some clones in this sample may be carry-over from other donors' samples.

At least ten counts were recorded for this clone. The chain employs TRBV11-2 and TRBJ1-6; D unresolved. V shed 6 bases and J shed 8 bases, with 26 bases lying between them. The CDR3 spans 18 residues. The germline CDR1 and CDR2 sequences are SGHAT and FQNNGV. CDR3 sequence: CASRPNTFVTQTDSPLHF. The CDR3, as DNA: TGTGCCAGCAGGCCAAACACCTTTGTCACCCAAACGGATTCACCCCTCCACTTT.

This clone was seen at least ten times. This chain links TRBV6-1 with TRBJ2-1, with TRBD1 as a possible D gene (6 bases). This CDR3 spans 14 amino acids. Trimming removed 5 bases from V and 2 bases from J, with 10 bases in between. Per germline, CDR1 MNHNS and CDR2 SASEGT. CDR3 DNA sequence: TGTGCCAGCAGTTTACGGGACACCTACAATGAGCAGTTCTTC. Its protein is CASSLRDTYNEQFF.

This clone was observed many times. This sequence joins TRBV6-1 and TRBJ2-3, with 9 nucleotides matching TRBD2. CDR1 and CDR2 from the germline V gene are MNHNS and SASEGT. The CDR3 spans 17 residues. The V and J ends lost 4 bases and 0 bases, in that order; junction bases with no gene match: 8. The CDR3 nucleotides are TGTGCCAGCAGTGCCCCGACTAGCGGTTCGAGCACAGATACGCAGTATTTT. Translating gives CASSAPTSGSSTDTQYF.

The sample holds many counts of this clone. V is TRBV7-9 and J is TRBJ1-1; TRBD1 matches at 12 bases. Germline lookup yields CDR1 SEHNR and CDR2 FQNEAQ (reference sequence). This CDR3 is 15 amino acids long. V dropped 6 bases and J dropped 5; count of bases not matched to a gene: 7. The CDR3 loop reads CASRSGTGGITEAFF. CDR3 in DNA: TGTGCCAGCAGGTCCGGGACAGGGGGCATTACTGAAGCTTTCTTT.

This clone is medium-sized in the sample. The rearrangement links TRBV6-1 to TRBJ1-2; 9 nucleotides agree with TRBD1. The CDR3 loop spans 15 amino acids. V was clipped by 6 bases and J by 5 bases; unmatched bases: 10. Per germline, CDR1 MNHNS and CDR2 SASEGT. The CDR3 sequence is CASRSLGTGLYGYTF. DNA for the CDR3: TGTGCCAGCAGGAGTTTAGGGACAGGGCTTTATGGCTACACCTTC.

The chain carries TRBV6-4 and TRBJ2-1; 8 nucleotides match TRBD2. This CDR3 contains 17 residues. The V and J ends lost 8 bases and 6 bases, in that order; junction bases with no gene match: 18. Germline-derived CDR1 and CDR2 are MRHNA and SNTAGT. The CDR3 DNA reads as TGTGCCAGCGGCCGGTCGTTAGTAGCGGGATCCGGCAATGAGCAGTTCTTC. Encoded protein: CASGRSLVAGSGNEQFF.

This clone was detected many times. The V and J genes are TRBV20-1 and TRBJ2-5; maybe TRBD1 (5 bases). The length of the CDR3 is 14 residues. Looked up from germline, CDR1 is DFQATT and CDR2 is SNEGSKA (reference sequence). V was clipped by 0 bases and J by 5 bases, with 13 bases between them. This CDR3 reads CSARDNLGVETQYF. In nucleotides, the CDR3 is TGCAGTGCTAGAGATAATCTAGGGGTGGAGACCCAGTACTTC.

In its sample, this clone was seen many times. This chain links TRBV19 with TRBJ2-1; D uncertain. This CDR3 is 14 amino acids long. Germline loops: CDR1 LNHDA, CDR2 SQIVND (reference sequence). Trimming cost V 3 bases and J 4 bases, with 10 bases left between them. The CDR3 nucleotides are TGTGCCAGTAGTATGTTCGACCAGTACAATGAGCAGTTCTTC. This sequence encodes CASSMFDQYNEQFF.

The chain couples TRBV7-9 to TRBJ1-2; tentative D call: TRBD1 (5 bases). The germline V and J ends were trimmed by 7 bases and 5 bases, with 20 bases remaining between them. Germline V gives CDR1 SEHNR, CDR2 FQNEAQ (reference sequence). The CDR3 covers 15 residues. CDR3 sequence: CASIPGHGTIYGYTF. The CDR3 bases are TGTGCCAGCATCCCCGGACATGGAACAATATATGGCTACACCTTC.

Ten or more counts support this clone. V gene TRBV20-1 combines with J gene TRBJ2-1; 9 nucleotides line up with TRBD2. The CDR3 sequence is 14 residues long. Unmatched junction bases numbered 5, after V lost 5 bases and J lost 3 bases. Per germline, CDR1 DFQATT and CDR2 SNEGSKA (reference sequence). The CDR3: CSAPLAGIYNEQFF. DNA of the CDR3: TGCAGTGCTCCCCTAGCGGGGATCTACAATGAGCAGTTCTTC.

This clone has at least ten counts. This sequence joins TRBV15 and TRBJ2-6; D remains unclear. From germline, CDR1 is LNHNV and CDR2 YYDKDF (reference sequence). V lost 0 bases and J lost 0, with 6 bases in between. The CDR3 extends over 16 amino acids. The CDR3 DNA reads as TGTGCCACCAGCAGAGACAGTGACTCTGGGGCCAACGTCCTGACTTTC. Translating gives CATSRDSDSGANVLTF.

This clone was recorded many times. The CDR3 loop reads CASSLAARVQYF. As DNA, the CDR3 is TGTGCCAGCAGCTTGGCTGCCCGGGTTCAGTATTTT. The rearrangement joins TRBV5-6 to TRBJ2-3; no clear D. Trimming left V 0 bases short and J 12 bases short, with 11 bases between. CDR3 size: 12 residues. Germline CDR1 SGHDT, CDR2 YYEEEE.

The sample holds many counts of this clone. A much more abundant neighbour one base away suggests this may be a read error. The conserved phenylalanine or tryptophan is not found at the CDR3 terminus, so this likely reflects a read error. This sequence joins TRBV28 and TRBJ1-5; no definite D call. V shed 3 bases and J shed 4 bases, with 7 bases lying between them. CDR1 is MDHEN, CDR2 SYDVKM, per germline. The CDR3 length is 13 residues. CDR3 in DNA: TGTGCCAGCAGTTTCTCCCGTAATCAGCCCCAGCATCTT. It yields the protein CASSFSRNQPQHL.

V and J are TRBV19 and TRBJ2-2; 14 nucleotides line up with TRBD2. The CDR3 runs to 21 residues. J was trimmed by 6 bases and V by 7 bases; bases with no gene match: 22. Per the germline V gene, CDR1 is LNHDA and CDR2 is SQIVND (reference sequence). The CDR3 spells CASTEISLGLAGAQDPGELFF. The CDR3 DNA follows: TGTGCCAGTACCGAGATTTCTCTGGGACTAGCGGGAGCTCAGGACCCCGGGGAGCTGTTTTTT.

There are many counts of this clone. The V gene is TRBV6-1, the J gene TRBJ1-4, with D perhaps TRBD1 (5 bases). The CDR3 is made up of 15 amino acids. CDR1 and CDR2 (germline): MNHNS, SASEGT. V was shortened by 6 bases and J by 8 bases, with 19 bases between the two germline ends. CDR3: CASSSTGLAEEKLFF. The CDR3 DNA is TGTGCCAGCAGCTCCACGGGACTTGCAGAAGAAAAACTGTTTTTT.

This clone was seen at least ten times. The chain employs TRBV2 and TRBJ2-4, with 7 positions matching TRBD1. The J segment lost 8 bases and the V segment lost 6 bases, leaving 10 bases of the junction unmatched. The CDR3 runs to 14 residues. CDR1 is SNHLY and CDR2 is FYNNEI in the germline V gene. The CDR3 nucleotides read TGTGCCAGCAGAGTAGCCGGGACAGTGGACATTCAGTACTTC. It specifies CASRVAGTVDIQYF. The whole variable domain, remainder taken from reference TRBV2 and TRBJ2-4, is EPEVTQTPSHQVTQMGQEVILRCVPISNHLYFYWYRQILGQKVEFLVSFYNNEISEKSEIFDDQFSVERPDGSNFTLKIRSTKLEDSAMYFCASRVAGTVDIQYFGAGTRLSVL.

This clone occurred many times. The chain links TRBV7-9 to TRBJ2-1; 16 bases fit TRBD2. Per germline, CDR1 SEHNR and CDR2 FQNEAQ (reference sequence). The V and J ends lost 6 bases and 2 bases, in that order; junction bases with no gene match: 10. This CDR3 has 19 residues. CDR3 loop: CASRPAGLAGGPAYNEQFF. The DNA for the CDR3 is TGTGCCAGCAGGCCAGCGGGACTAGCGGGAGGGCCTGCCTACAATGAGCAGTTCTTC.

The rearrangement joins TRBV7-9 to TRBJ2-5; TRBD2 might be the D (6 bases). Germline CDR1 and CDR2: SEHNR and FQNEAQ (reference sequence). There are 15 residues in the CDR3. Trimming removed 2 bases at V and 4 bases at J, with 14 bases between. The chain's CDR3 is CASSLSEGRGETQYF. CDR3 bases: TGTGCCAGCAGCTTATCGGAGGGCCGGGGAGAGACCCAGTACTTC.

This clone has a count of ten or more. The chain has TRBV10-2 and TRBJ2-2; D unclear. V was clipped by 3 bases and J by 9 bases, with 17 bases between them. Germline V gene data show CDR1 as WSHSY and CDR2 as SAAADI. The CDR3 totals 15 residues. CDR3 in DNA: TGCGCCAGCAGTGACCAGGAAAGGGCACACCGGGAGCTGTTTTTT. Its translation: CASSDQERAHRELFF.

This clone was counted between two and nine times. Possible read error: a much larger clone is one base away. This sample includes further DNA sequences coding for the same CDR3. Written as DNA, the CDR3 is TGTGCCAGTAGCCTAATAGCAAAAAACATTCAGTACTTC. Translated, it gives CASSLIAKNIQYF. The rearrangement links TRBV19 to TRBJ2-4; no definite D call. V lost 6 bases to trimming and J lost 4 bases, with 10 bases between them. Per germline, CDR1 LNHDA and CDR2 SQIVND (reference sequence). The CDR3 sequence is 13 residues long.

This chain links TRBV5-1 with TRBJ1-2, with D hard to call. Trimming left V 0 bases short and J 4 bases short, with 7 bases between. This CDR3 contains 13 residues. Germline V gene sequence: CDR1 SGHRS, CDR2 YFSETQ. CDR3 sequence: CASSLDSLYGYTF. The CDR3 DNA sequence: TGCGCCAGCAGCTTGGACAGCCTCTATGGCTACACCTTC.

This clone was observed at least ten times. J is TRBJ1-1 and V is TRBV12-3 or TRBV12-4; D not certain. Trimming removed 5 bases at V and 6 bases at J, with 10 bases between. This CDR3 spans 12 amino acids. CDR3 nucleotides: TGTGCCAGCAGTCCCAGTTGGTCTGAAGCTTTCTTT. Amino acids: CASSPSWSEAFF.

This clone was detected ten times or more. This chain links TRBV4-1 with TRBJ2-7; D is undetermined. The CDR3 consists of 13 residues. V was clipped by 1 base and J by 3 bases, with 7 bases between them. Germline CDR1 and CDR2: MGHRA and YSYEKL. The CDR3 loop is CASSQGADYEQYF. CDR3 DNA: TGCGCCAGCAGCCAAGGGGCGGACTACGAGCAGTACTTC.

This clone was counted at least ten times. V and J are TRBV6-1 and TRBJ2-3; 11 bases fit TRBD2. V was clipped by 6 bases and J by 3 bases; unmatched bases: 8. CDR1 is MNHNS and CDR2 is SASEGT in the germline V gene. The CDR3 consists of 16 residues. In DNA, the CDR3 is TGTGCCAGCAGACCACCGGGACTAGCGGCTACAGATACGCAGTATTTT. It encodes CASRPPGLAATDTQYF.

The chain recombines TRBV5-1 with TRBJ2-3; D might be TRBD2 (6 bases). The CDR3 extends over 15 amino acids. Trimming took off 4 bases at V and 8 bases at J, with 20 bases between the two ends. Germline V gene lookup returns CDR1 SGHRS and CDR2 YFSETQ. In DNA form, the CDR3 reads TGCGCCAGCAGCCCTGGGCTGGAGTGGGGAGGTACGCAGTATTTT. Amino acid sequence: CASSPGLEWGGTQYF. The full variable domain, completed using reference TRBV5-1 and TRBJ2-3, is KAGVTQTPRYLIKTRGQQVTLSCSPISGHRSVSWYQQTPGQGLQFLFEYFSETQRNKGNFPGRFSGRQFSNSRSEMNVSTLELGDSALYLCASSPGLEWGGTQYFGPGTRLTVL.

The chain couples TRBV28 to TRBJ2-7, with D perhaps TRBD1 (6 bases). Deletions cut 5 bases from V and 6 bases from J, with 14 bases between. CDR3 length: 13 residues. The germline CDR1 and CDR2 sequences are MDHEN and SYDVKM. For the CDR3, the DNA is TGTGCCAGCAGTCCCGGACGAGGGGGCGAGCAGTACTTC. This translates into CASSPGRGGEQYF.

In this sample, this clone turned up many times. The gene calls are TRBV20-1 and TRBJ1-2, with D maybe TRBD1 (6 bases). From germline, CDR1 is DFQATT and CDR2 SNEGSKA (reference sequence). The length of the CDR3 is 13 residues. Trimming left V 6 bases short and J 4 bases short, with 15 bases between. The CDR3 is CSANYQQGYGYTF. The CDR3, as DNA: TGCAGTGCAAACTACCAACAGGGCTATGGCTACACCTTC.

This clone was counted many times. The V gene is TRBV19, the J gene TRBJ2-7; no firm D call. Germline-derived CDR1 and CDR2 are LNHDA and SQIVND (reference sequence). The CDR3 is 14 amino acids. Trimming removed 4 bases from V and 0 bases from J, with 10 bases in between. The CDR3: CASSRLAGSYEQYF. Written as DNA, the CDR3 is TGTGCCAGTAGTAGATTGGCCGGCTCCTACGAGCAGTACTTC.

CDR3 residues: CSAIALWVDYNEQFF. Here the CDR3 DNA reads TGCAGTGCTATAGCCCTGTGGGTCGATTACAATGAGCAGTTCTTC. The chain combines TRBV20-1 with TRBJ2-1; D gene unclear. CDR3 length: 15 residues. The germline V gene encodes CDR1 DFQATT and CDR2 SNEGSKA (reference sequence). Trimming left V 4 bases short and J 4 bases short, with 17 bases between.

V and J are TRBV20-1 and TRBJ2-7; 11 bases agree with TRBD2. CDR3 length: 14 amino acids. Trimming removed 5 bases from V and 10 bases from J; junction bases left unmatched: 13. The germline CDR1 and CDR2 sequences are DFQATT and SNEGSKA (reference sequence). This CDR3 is CSACTSGSAYYQYF. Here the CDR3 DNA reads TGCAGTGCTTGCACTAGCGGGAGTGCCTACTATCAGTACTTC.

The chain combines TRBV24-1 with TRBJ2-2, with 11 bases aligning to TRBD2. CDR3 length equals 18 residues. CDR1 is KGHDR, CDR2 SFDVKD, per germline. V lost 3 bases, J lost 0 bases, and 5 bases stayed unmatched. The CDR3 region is CATSDRLAGYANTGELFF. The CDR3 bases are TGTGCCACCAGTGATCGACTAGCGGGGTACGCGAACACCGGGGAGCTGTTTTTT.

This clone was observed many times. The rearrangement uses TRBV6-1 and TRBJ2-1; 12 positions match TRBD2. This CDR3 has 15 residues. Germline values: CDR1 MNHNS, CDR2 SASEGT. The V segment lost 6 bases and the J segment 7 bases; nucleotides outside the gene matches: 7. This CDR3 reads CASSIGLAGINEQFF. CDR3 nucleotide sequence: TGTGCCAGCAGCATCGGACTAGCGGGGATTAATGAGCAGTTCTTC.